One and the same sample provided the 27 T cell receptor beta chains below, sequenced in a study of blood T cell repertoires in COVID-19. Data came from immunoSEQ multiplex PCR; TCRdb stores just in-frame clones and leaves some out. The sample includes 70,000 or so clones, over 70% of them seen just once. The sequencing input was peripheral blood. The receptors here all came from a man between 65 and 85 years old with acute or convalescent COVID-19.

The CDR3: CASSLRTSSSKNIQYF. The CDR3 DNA is TGTGCCAGCAGCCTAAGGACTAGCAGTTCCAAAAACATTCAGTACTTC. This sequence joins TRBV7-8 and TRBJ2-4, with 8 bases matching TRBD2. V was clipped by 5 bases and J by 2 bases; unmatched bases: 8. This CDR3 spans 16 amino acids. CDR1 SGHVS and CDR2 FQNEAQ come from the germline V gene.

The chain uses TRBV5-4 and TRBJ2-7; D is undetermined. The CDR3 covers 12 residues. The germline V and J ends were trimmed by 5 bases and 0 bases, with 6 bases remaining between them. CDR1 SGHNT and CDR2 YYREEE come from the germline V gene (reference sequence). CDR3 region: CASSHSSYEQYF. Here the CDR3 DNA reads TGTGCCAGCAGTCACTCCTCCTACGAGCAGTACTTC.

The chain uses TRBV15 and TRBJ1-4; no clear D. Trimming took 3 bases from V and 4 from J, leaving 6 bases between them. Germline V CDR1 and CDR2: LNHNV, YYDKDF (reference sequence). This CDR3 is 13 amino acids long. CDR3 in DNA: TGTGCCACCAGCAGCGTTTATAATGAAAAACTGTTTTTT. It yields the protein CATSSVYNEKLFF.

The CDR3 nucleotides read TGTGCCAGCAGTTTTAGGTCTAGCGGGAACCAAGAGACCCAGTACTTC. As protein: CASSFRSSGNQETQYF. The chain has TRBV6-5 and TRBJ2-5; TRBD2 matches at 9 bases. Germline V lookup: CDR1 MNHEY, CDR2 SVGAGI. This CDR3 has 16 amino acids. The V gene end was trimmed by 4 bases and the J gene end by 0 bases; junction bases not matched to a gene: 6.

The gene calls are TRBV3-1 (or the pseudogene TRBV3-2) and TRBJ2-7, with TRBD2 matching over 12 bases. Germline-derived CDR1 and CDR2 are LGHDT and YNNKEL (reference sequence). The length of the CDR3 is 14 residues. V gave up 4 bases and J gave up 7 bases; unmatched junction bases: 5. The CDR3 nucleotides are TGTGCCAGCAGCCCGGGACTAGCGGGTTTGGAGCAGTACTTC. This codes for CASSPGLAGLEQYF.

The rearrangement links TRBV7-3 to TRBJ1-6; D remains ambiguous. This CDR3 has 13 residues. Looked up from germline, CDR1 is SGHTA and CDR2 is FQGTGA. The germline V and J ends were trimmed by 5 bases and 9 bases, with 11 bases remaining between them. The CDR3 DNA reads TGTGCCAGCAGCCCGAGCCCGGTTTCACCCCTCCACTTT. This gives the protein CASSPSPVSPLHF.

This clone was counted only a few times. The V and J genes are TRBV7-8 and TRBJ1-5; D is unclear. CDR3 length equals 16 residues. CDR1 SGHVS and CDR2 FQNEAQ come from the germline V gene. Between the trimmed V and J ends, which lost 1 base and 1 base, there was a span of 11 bases. CDR3 in amino acids: CASSLESGISNQPQHF. CDR3 in DNA: TGTGCCAGCAGCTTAGAGTCGGGTATAAGCAATCAGCCCCAGCATTTT.

J is TRBJ2-5 and V is TRBV29-1, with TRBD1 matching over 7 bases. Losses at the gene ends were 2 bases for V and 9 bases for J; bases not matched to a gene: 12. The CDR3 consists of 14 residues. Germline V gene sequence: CDR1 SQVTM, CDR2 ANQGSEA. CDR3 nucleotide sequence: TGCAGCGTTGAACGGGACAGCCCCATCGGGGCCCAGTACTTC. The encoded protein is CSVERDSPIGAQYF.

CDR3 nucleotide sequence: TGTGCCAGCACCCCCACAGGGATGACGAACACTGAAGCTTTCTTT. Protein sequence: CASTPTGMTNTEAFF. The chain carries TRBV9 and TRBJ1-1; weak D call: TRBD1 (6 bases). CDR3 length: 15 amino acids. The ends were cut back, 6 bases at V and 1 base at J, with 16 bases in the middle. Per germline, CDR1 SGDLS and CDR2 YYNGEE.

The chain employs TRBV19 and TRBJ2-7; D perhaps matches TRBD1 (6 bases). The CDR3 has 13 residues. Germline CDR1 is LNHDA and CDR2 is SQIVND (reference sequence). V lost 3 bases to trimming and J lost 11 bases, with 17 bases between them. This CDR3 reads CASSMVSGTMEYF. The CDR3 DNA reads TGTGCCAGTAGTATGGTTTCGGGGACAATGGAGTACTTC.

The rearrangement links TRBV7-9 to TRBJ2-1; 9 positions match TRBD2. This CDR3 has 15 residues. V lost 2 bases and J lost 7; bases outside the gene matches: 6. Germline V CDR1 and CDR2: SEHNR, FQNEAQ (reference sequence). The CDR3 DNA follows: TGTGCCAGCAGCTTATATCTAGCGGGGTCGAATGAGCAGTTCTTC. This codes for CASSLYLAGSNEQFF.

The rearrangement joins TRBV9 to TRBJ1-4; D is perhaps TRBD1 (5 bases). V lost 4 bases and J 2 bases, leaving 12 bases between the germline ends. In germline, CDR1 is SGDLS, CDR2 YYNGEE. This CDR3 is built from 15 residues. CDR3 bases: TGTGCCAGCAGCCCGACAGACAGTACTAATGAAAAACTGTTTTTT. Protein: CASSPTDSTNEKLFF. Full variable domain (missing parts from reference TRBV9 and TRBJ1-4): DSGVTQTPKHLITATGQRVTLRCSPRSGDLSVYWYQQSLDQGLQFLIQYYNGEERAKGNILERFSAQQFPDLHSELNLSSLELGDSALYFCASSPTDSTNEKLFFGSGTQLSVL.

The genes are TRBV28 and TRBJ1-4, with 7 bases fitting TRBD1. V lost 6 bases, J lost 5 bases, and 18 bases stayed unmatched. This CDR3 contains 18 residues. Germline CDR1 is MDHEN and CDR2 is SYDVKM. CDR3 protein: CASRNAGVGGWRNEKLFF. The CDR3 DNA reads TGTGCCAGCAGAAATGCCGGGGTAGGGGGCTGGAGAAATGAAAAACTGTTTTTT.

The CDR3 loop is CASSAVGGKTGELFF. CDR3 DNA: TGTGCCAGCAGCGCCGTCGGGGGGAAGACCGGGGAGCTGTTTTTT. The chain couples TRBV9 to TRBJ2-2; 7 bases line up with TRBD2. This CDR3 is 15 amino acids long. Unmatched junction bases numbered 7, after V lost 3 bases and J lost 5 bases. From germline, CDR1 is SGDLS and CDR2 YYNGEE.

This chain links TRBV18 with TRBJ1-1; D ambiguous. The ends were cut back, 3 bases at V and 4 bases at J, with 9 bases in the middle. Germline lookup yields CDR1 KGHSH and CDR2 LQKENI. The CDR3 runs 13 residues. The chain's CDR3 is CASSPSLSTEAFF. The DNA for the CDR3 is TGTGCCAGCTCACCCTCTTTGAGCACTGAAGCTTTCTTT. The entire variable domain, with the rest obtained from reference TRBV18 and TRBJ1-1, is as follows: NAGVMQNPRHLVRRRGQEARLRCSPMKGHSHVYWYRQLPEEGLKFMVYLQKENIIDESGMPKERFSAEFPKEGPSILRIQQVVRGDSAAYFCASSPSLSTEAFFGQGTRLTVV.

V gene TRBV19 combines with J gene TRBJ1-2, with D unresolved. Deletions cut 3 bases from V and 2 bases from J, with 7 bases between. The CDR3 loop spans 13 amino acids. Per germline, CDR1 LNHDA and CDR2 SQIVND (reference sequence). The CDR3, as DNA: TGTGCCAGTAGTATCCATTCCAACTATGGCTACACCTTC. Translated, it gives CASSIHSNYGYTF. The variable domain in full, completed from reference TRBV19 and TRBJ1-2, reads DGGITQSPKYLFRKEGQNVTLSCEQNLNHDAMYWYRQDPGQGLRLIYYSQIVNDFQKGDIAEGYSVSREKKESFPLTVTSAQKNPTAFYLCASSIHSNYGYTFGSGTRLTVV.

This chain joins TRBV10-3 and TRBJ1-2; TRBD1 agrees at 9 bases. The CDR3 has 13 amino acids. V trimming: 4 bases; J trimming: 7 bases; junction bases outside the gene matches: 4. Per the germline V gene, CDR1 is ENHRY and CDR2 is SYGVKD. CDR3 DNA: TGTGCCATCAGTGGGACAGGGGATAGTGGCTACACCTTC. Translation: CAISGTGDSGYTF.

The gene calls are TRBV7-2 and TRBJ2-3; 15 positions agree with TRBD2. In germline, CDR1 is SGHTA, CDR2 FQGNSA. V lost 5 bases, J lost 5 bases, and 5 bases stayed unmatched. The CDR3 is made up of 16 amino acids. The chain's CDR3 is CASSSGLAGGVDTQYF. Here the CDR3 DNA reads TGTGCCAGCAGCAGCGGACTAGCGGGAGGGGTAGATACGCAGTATTTT. Full variable domain (missing parts from reference TRBV7-2 and TRBJ2-3): GAGVSQSPSNKVTEKGKDVELRCDPISGHTALYWYRQSLGQGLEFLIYFQGNSAPDKSGLPSDRFSAERTGGSVSTLTIQRTQQEDSAVYLCASSSGLAGGVDTQYFGPGTRLTVL.

This clone occurred a few times. The CDR3 DNA reads as TGTGCCAGCAGCCTGGACAGGCTGTATGGCTACACCTTC. Translation gives CASSLDRLYGYTF. The rearrangement uses TRBV6-5 and TRBJ1-2, with 7 bases fitting TRBD1. Germline CDR1 is MNHEY and CDR2 is SVGAGI. V shed 6 bases, J shed 5 bases, and the junction held 6 bases outside the gene matches. This CDR3 comprises 13 residues.

The genes are TRBV29-1 and TRBJ2-7, with 7 bases matching TRBD1. The junction had 5 bases not matched to a gene; V was cut back by 4 bases and J by 2 bases. Germline V gene lookup returns CDR1 SQVTM and CDR2 ANQGSEA. This CDR3 has 13 residues. CDR3 nucleotides: TGCAGCGTTGGCCGGGACAGAGCCTACGAGCAGTACTTC. Amino acids: CSVGRDRAYEQYF.

The chain couples TRBV19 to TRBJ2-1; 9 bases are shared with TRBD1. CDR1 LNHDA and CDR2 SQIVND come from the germline V gene (reference sequence). With 3 bases clipped from V and 2 bases from J, the junction kept 11 bases outside the gene matches. The CDR3 extends over 18 amino acids. CDR3 region: CASSMLQGALPAYNEQFF. CDR3 bases: TGTGCCAGTAGTATGTTACAGGGGGCTCTCCCCGCCTACAATGAGCAGTTCTTC.

This CDR3 reads CASKSTNTQYF. The CDR3 DNA reads as TGTGCCAGCAAGTCTACGAATACGCAGTATTTT. J is TRBJ2-3 and V is TRBV27; unclear D gene. The germline CDR1 and CDR2 sequences are MNHEY and SMNVEV (reference sequence). The CDR3 totals 11 residues. V lost 7 bases and J 7 bases, leaving 9 bases between the germline ends.

This chain connects TRBV28 to TRBJ1-2; D is ambiguous. The CDR3 length is 13 residues. V shed 3 bases and J shed 4 bases, with 9 bases lying between them. The germline CDR1 and CDR2 sequences are MDHEN and SYDVKM. The CDR3: CASSLRDSYGYTF. CDR3 coding DNA: TGTGCCAGCAGTTTGCGGGATTCCTATGGCTACACCTTC.

This chain connects TRBV2 to TRBJ2-2, with 7 bases lining up with TRBD1. Germline CDR1 and CDR2: SNHLY and FYNNEI. There are 14 residues in the CDR3. V dropped 8 bases and J dropped 2; count of bases not matched to a gene: 5. DNA for the CDR3: TGTGCCAGCGTCCGGGACAGCAACACCGGGGAGCTGTTTTTT. Residues: CASVRDSNTGELFF.

The V gene is TRBV19, the J gene TRBJ1-1; TRBD1 is a possible D gene (6 bases). Trimming left V 7 bases short and J 0 bases short, with 9 bases between. Looked up from germline, CDR1 is LNHDA and CDR2 is SQIVND (reference sequence). The CDR3 is made up of 13 amino acids. CDR3: CASKDSLNTEAFF. CDR3 nucleotide sequence: TGTGCCAGTAAGGACAGTCTGAACACTGAAGCTTTCTTT.

This clone was seen more than once but under ten times. The genes are TRBV2 and TRBJ2-7, with TRBD1 as a possible D gene (5 bases). The ends were cut back, 1 base at V and 2 bases at J, with 15 bases in the middle. The CDR3 loop spans 16 amino acids. Germline values: CDR1 SNHLY, CDR2 FYNNEI. The CDR3 bases are TGTGCCAGCAGTGAAGGCACAGGCGACTTTACCTACGAGCAGTACTTC. This encodes CASSEGTGDFTYEQYF.

This clone was counted only a few times. The gene calls are TRBV6-5 and TRBJ2-1; TRBD2 agrees at 11 bases. This CDR3 is 15 amino acids long. The V gene end was trimmed by 5 bases and the J gene end by 7 bases; junction bases not matched to a gene: 7. Germline lookup yields CDR1 MNHEY and CDR2 SVGAGI. CDR3 DNA sequence: TGTGCCAGCAGTCTAACTAGCGGGAGTTATAATGAGCAGTTCTTC. Translated: CASSLTSGSYNEQFF.